These T cell receptor beta chains were read from a single sample in a study of glioma-infiltrating T cells after dendritic cell vaccination. Measured with immunoSEQ multiplex PCR; TCRdb has only the in-frame clones, and not every one. The sample has tens of thousands of clones, about 80% seen once. This specimen was blood, taken after dendritic cell vaccination. All receptors derive from a human donor with glioblastoma. Each CDR3 is given without its conserved first and last residue.

J gene: TRBJ2-3
V gene: TRBV25-1
CDR3 protein: ASSRDRGLSTDTQY

J gene: TRBJ1-6
V gene: TRBV11-2
CDR3 protein: ASSLAAGAHNSPLH

J gene: TRBJ2-2
V gene: TRBV6-1
CDR3 protein: ASSGGQGFSRITGELF

J gene: TRBJ1-2
V gene: TRBV9
CDR3 protein: ASSVERDTTYLYGYT

J gene: TRBJ2-7
V gene: TRBV5-1
CDR3 protein: ASRQDVEQY

J gene: TRBJ2-7
V gene: TRBV6-1
CDR3 protein: ASQTTSPASYEQY

J gene: TRBJ2-2
V gene: TRBV15
CDR3 protein: ATSSLAGANTGELF

J gene: TRBJ1-2
V gene: TRBV10-1
CDR3 protein: ASSRDRGGYGYT

J gene: TRBJ2-5
V gene: TRBV7-3
CDR3 protein: ASSLTPSDTGETQY

J gene: TRBJ2-1
V gene: TRBV11-2
CDR3 protein: ASSPSILNDEQF

J gene: TRBJ2-7
V gene: TRBV18
CDR3 protein: ASSPLTGKVTYEQY

J gene: TRBJ2-3
V gene: TRBV19
CDR3 protein: ASTLRGQGADTQY

J gene: TRBJ2-5
V gene: TRBV7-6
CDR3 protein: ASSSSARSRAQTQY

J gene: TRBJ2-7
V gene: TRBV6-4
CDR3 protein: ASSELHGEDPYEQY

J gene: TRBJ1-1
V gene: TRBV2
CDR3 protein: ASKPGPYTEAF

J gene: TRBJ1-3
V gene: TRBV15
CDR3 protein: ATSRVDRPISGNTIY

J gene: TRBJ2-5
V gene: TRBV11-3
CDR3 protein: ASSISGQGLETQY

J gene: TRBJ1-2
V gene: TRBV6-5
CDR3 protein: ASSTRDRGSYGYT

J gene: TRBJ2-7
V gene: TRBV7-8
CDR3 protein: ASSLQGAGEQY

J gene: TRBJ2-7
V gene: TRBV27
CDR3 protein: ASSGAGHASYEQY

J gene: TRBJ2-7
V gene: TRBV13
CDR3 protein: ASRKGTAEYSYEQY

J gene: TRBJ2-3
V gene: TRBV6-1
CDR3 protein: ASSGRTSGDGTDTQY

J gene: TRBJ1-1
V gene: TRBV5-5
CDR3 protein: ASSATGYTEAF

J gene: TRBJ2-3
V gene: TRBV9
CDR3 protein: ASSVAPSGLLADTQY

J gene: TRBJ1-5
V gene: TRBV30
CDR3 protein: AWSQGTASQPQH

J gene: TRBJ1-2
V gene: TRBV2
CDR3 protein: ASSVPDRNYGYT

J gene: TRBJ1-1
V gene: TRBV6-5
CDR3 protein: ASSSPGEPNTEAF

J gene: TRBJ1-2
V gene: TRBV4-1
CDR3 protein: ASSQDFGGNYGYT

J gene: TRBJ1-1
V gene: TRBV19
CDR3 protein: ASSIAESGVTEAF

J gene: TRBJ2-7
V gene: TRBV30
CDR3 protein: AWSVRDSKSSYEQY

J gene: TRBJ1-2
V gene: TRBV29-1
CDR3 protein: SVDSGGHYGYT

J gene: TRBJ2-1
V gene: TRBV4-1
CDR3 protein: ASSQDPTYNEQF

J gene: TRBJ2-5
V gene: TRBV30
CDR3 protein: AWSVGRGRQETQY

J gene: TRBJ2-3
V gene: TRBV10-2
CDR3 protein: ASSESGGSATQY

J gene: TRBJ2-7
V gene: TRBV6-6
CDR3 protein: ASRPPGQGKLEQY

J gene: TRBJ2-1
V gene: TRBV4-2
CDR3 protein: ASSQDRPYNEQF

J gene: TRBJ2-3
V gene: TRBV5-1
CDR3 protein: ASSYTGTDTQY